A single sample is the source of the 3 T cell receptor beta chains below, sequenced in a study of CD4 and CD8 cells across lung adenocarcinoma regions. TCRdb re-analysed the PCR reads in MiXCR, keeping a single row per CDR3 protein. This table has roughly 1,900 distinct CDR3 sequences, about 66% appearing once. The sample taken for sequencing was CD4+ T cells from the margin of a lung tumor. Receptors originate from a female donor with lung adenocarcinoma. The CD4 and CD8 labels of this study may be unreliable.

The chain employs TRBV3-1 and TRBJ2-5; D unclear. Trimming cost V 1 base and J 3 bases, with 15 bases left between them. The germline CDR1 and CDR2 sequences are LGHDT and YNNKEL (reference sequence). This CDR3 has 16 amino acids. The CDR3 sequence is CASSQGGGFGEETQYF. CDR3 sequence (DNA): TGTGCCAGCAGCCAAGGCGGTGGGTTTGGGGAAGAGACCCAGTACTTC.

By frequency in the sample, this clonotype is medium-sized (0.01 to 0.1%). The CDR3 reads CASSSPTSGRYNEQFF. The CDR3 DNA reads TGTGCCAGCAGTTCGCCGACTAGCGGGAGATACAATGAGCAGTTCTTC. This rearrangement joins TRBV12-3 or TRBV12-4 to TRBJ2-1, with TRBD2 identical over 12 bases. The V and J ends lost 4 bases and 4 bases, in that order; junction bases with no gene match: 5. The CDR3 runs 16 residues.

This clonotype is labeled hyperexpanded. The chain carries TRBV7-3 and TRBJ2-5; 9 positions agree with TRBD2. Matching the DNA end better, TRBJ2-7 makes the J call doubtful. The germline V gene has CDR1 SGHTA and CDR2 FQGTGA. CDR3 length: 13 amino acids. CDR3 region: CASSSGLATEQYF. The CDR3 DNA reads TGTGCCAGCAGCTCGGGACTAGCAACCGAGCAGTACTTC.